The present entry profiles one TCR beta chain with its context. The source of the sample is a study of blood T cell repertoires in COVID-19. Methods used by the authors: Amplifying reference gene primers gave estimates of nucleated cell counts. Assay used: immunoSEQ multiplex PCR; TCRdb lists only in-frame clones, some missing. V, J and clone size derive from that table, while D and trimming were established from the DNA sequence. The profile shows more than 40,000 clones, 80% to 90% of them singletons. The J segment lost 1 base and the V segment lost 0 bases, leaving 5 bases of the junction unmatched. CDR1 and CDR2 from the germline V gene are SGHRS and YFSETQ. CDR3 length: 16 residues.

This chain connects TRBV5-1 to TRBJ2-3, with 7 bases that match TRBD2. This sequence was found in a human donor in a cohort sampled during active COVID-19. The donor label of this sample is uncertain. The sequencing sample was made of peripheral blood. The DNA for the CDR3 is TGCGCCAGCAGCTTGGGGTTTACTAGCGGCACAGATACGCAGTATTTT. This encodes CASSLGFTSGTDTQYF.